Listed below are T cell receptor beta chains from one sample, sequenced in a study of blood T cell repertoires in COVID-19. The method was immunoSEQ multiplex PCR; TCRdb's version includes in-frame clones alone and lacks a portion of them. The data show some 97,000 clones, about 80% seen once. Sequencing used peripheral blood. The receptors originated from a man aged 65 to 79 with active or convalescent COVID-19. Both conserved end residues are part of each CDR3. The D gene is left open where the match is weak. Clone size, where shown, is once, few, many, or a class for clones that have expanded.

cdr3_nt: TGTGCCAGCAGCCAACCGGGACAGGGAAATTCACCCCTCCACTTT
cdr3_aa: CASSQPGQGNSPLHF
clone_size: -
d_call: TRBD1
j_call: TRBJ1-6
v_call: TRBV4-2

cdr3_nt: TGTGCCAGCAGTTTTTGGCAGAATTCCTACGAGCAGTACTTC
cdr3_aa: CASSFWQNSYEQYF
clone_size: -
d_call: -
j_call: TRBJ2-7
v_call: TRBV27

cdr3_nt: TGTGCCAGCATCCTAGGGAGGGGAGCAGAGACCCAGTACTTC
cdr3_aa: CASILGRGAETQYF
clone_size: -
d_call: TRBD2
j_call: TRBJ2-5
v_call: TRBV7-6

cdr3_nt: TGTGCCACCAGTGATCCACAGGGGATTGAAGCTTTCTTT
cdr3_aa: CATSDPQGIEAFF
clone_size: -
d_call: TRBD1
j_call: TRBJ1-1
v_call: TRBV24-1

cdr3_nt: TGTGCCAGCAGCTCCGCTAGCGGGAGACACACCGGGGAGCTGTTTTTT
cdr3_aa: CASSSASGRHTGELFF
clone_size: -
d_call: TRBD2
j_call: TRBJ2-2
v_call: TRBV3-1/TRBV3-2

cdr3_nt: TGCGCCAGCAGCCCCACCAGTACTAGCGTCCACAATGAGCAGTTCTTC
cdr3_aa: CASSPTSTSVHNEQFF
clone_size: -
d_call: TRBD2
j_call: TRBJ2-1
v_call: TRBV4-3

cdr3_nt: TGCGCCAGCAGCTTTACCCAGGTCCCGGGGGTGGGCTACACCTTC
cdr3_aa: CASSFTQVPGVGYTF
clone_size: -
d_call: -
j_call: TRBJ1-2
v_call: TRBV5-1

cdr3_nt: TGTGCCAGCAGCCCAACCGGACTAGGTTACAATGAGCAGTTCTTC
cdr3_aa: CASSPTGLGYNEQFF
clone_size: -
d_call: TRBD2
j_call: TRBJ2-1
v_call: TRBV7-3

cdr3_nt: TGTGCCAGCAGTTTGGGAGTAGGTACCGGGGAGCTGTTTTTT
cdr3_aa: CASSLGVGTGELFF
clone_size: -
d_call: -
j_call: TRBJ2-2
v_call: TRBV27

cdr3_nt: TGTGCCAGCAGCTTCATGAGCAGCACAGATACGCAGTATTTT
cdr3_aa: CASSFMSSTDTQYF
clone_size: -
d_call: -
j_call: TRBJ2-3
v_call: TRBV5-6

cdr3_nt: TGTGCCACCAGTGATCCTAAGACTAGCGGTACGTCAGATACGCAGTATTTT
cdr3_aa: CATSDPKTSGTSDTQYF
clone_size: -
d_call: TRBD2
j_call: TRBJ2-3
v_call: TRBV24-1

cdr3_nt: TGTGCCAGCAGTTTACAAACGGCAGGGCATAATTCACCCCTCCACTTT
cdr3_aa: CASSLQTAGHNSPLHF
clone_size: -
d_call: -
j_call: TRBJ1-6
v_call: TRBV27

cdr3_nt: TGTGCCACCAGTGATTTGCTGAACACCGGGGAGCTGTTTTTT
cdr3_aa: CATSDLLNTGELFF
clone_size: -
d_call: -
j_call: TRBJ2-2
v_call: TRBV24-1

cdr3_nt: TGTGCCAGCAGTTACTCGACAGGGGAGACCCAGTACTTC
cdr3_aa: CASSYSTGETQYF
clone_size: -
d_call: TRBD1
j_call: TRBJ2-5
v_call: TRBV6-6

cdr3_nt: TGTGCCACCAGCCGGACTAGCGGGGGGCAAGAGACCCAGTACTTC
cdr3_aa: CATSRTSGGQETQYF
clone_size: once
d_call: TRBD2
j_call: TRBJ2-5
v_call: TRBV24-1

cdr3_nt: TGTGCCAGCAGCCCGGTCTTTACAGGGGGCATCGGGGAGCTGTTTTTT
cdr3_aa: CASSPVFTGGIGELFF
clone_size: once
d_call: TRBD1
j_call: TRBJ2-2
v_call: TRBV7-6

cdr3_nt: TGTGCCAGCAGGGTCGGGACTAGCGGGGGGGGTGAGCAGTTCTTC
cdr3_aa: CASRVGTSGGGEQFF
clone_size: once
d_call: TRBD2
j_call: TRBJ2-1
v_call: TRBV6-5

cdr3_nt: TGTGCCAGCTCCCCAGGGACATTTGATCAGCCCCAGCATTTT
cdr3_aa: CASSPGTFDQPQHF
clone_size: -
d_call: -
j_call: TRBJ1-5
v_call: TRBV18

cdr3_nt: TGTGCCAGCAGCGTGGCGAACCACAGGGCCCTTACGCGGGAGCAGTACTTC
cdr3_aa: CASSVANHRALTREQYF
clone_size: -
d_call: -
j_call: TRBJ2-7
v_call: TRBV7-2

cdr3_nt: TGTGCCAGCAACACCGCGGGAGGGTCCGGCTACACCTTC
cdr3_aa: CASNTAGGSGYTF
clone_size: once
d_call: -
j_call: TRBJ1-2
v_call: TRBV6-5

cdr3_nt: TGTGCCAGTGGCCGGGACAGGGTGGGGCCCGAGCAGTTCTTC
cdr3_aa: CASGRDRVGPEQFF
clone_size: many
d_call: TRBD1
j_call: TRBJ2-1
v_call: TRBV19

cdr3_nt: TGTGCCAGTAAAGGGACAGCGAACACCGGGGAGCTGTTTTTT
cdr3_aa: CASKGTANTGELFF
clone_size: -
d_call: TRBD1
j_call: TRBJ2-2
v_call: TRBV19

cdr3_nt: TGTGCCAGTGGCCCGGCGGGCAGGTGGGTCCCTGGAAACACCATATATTTT
cdr3_aa: CASGPAGRWVPGNTIYF
clone_size: few
d_call: -
j_call: TRBJ1-3
v_call: TRBV12-5

cdr3_nt: TGTGCCAGCAGGGCTACAGGGGGCTCGGGTGGCTACACCTTC
cdr3_aa: CASRATGGSGGYTF
clone_size: few
d_call: TRBD1
j_call: TRBJ1-2
v_call: TRBV2

cdr3_nt: TGTGCCAGCAGCGGCCCTGCTGAGGCTGAAGCTTTCTTT
cdr3_aa: CASSGPAEAEAFF
clone_size: -
d_call: -
j_call: TRBJ1-1
v_call: TRBV9

cdr3_nt: TGTGCCAGCAGCTTCGTGAGGGTAAACACTGAAGCTTTCTTT
cdr3_aa: CASSFVRVNTEAFF
clone_size: -
d_call: -
j_call: TRBJ1-1
v_call: TRBV12-1

cdr3_nt: TGTGCCAGCAGCTTAGCGTTTGGCTCGGAGACCCAGTACTTC
cdr3_aa: CASSLAFGSETQYF
clone_size: once
d_call: -
j_call: TRBJ2-5
v_call: TRBV7-2

cdr3_nt: TGTGCCATCAGTGACCGGGGGGCCAACAATGAGCAGTTCTTC
cdr3_aa: CAISDRGANNEQFF
clone_size: -
d_call: -
j_call: TRBJ2-1
v_call: TRBV10-3

cdr3_nt: TGTGCCAGCAGTTACTCGGGACAGGGCGTTGGCTCTGGGGCCAACGTCCTGACTTTC
cdr3_aa: CASSYSGQGVGSGANVLTF
clone_size: -
d_call: TRBD1
j_call: TRBJ2-6
v_call: TRBV6-2/TRBV6-3